These 27 T cell receptor beta chains came from one sample sequenced in a study of blood T cell repertoires in COVID-19 (dated by TCRdb to the early 2020s). The library was made by the immunoSEQ multiplex PCR assay. Not all clones reach the TCRdb copy of this immuneACCESS table, which keeps in-frame sequences only. Checked studies attribute under half of the gap to unresolved V genes and leave the rest unexplained. The sample table shows around 96,000 clones, and roughly 95% are seen once. About 4.5% of the sample is in the top ten clones. The specimen was peripheral blood. The receptors shown here come from a human donor with active COVID-19. The donor label of this sample is uncertain.

The chain links TRBV7-9 to TRBJ2-1, with 9 nucleotides matching TRBD2. Germline V lookup: CDR1 SEHNR, CDR2 FQNEAQ (reference sequence). V lost 0 bases to trimming and J lost 7 bases; unmatched junction nucleotides: 4. There are 15 residues in the CDR3. The CDR3 spells CASSLASGRKNEQFF. CDR3 sequence (DNA): TGTGCCAGCAGCTTAGCTAGCGGGAGAAAGAATGAGCAGTTCTTC. The variable domain in full, with the rest retrieved from reference TRBV7-9 and TRBJ2-1, is DTGVSQNPRHKITKRGQNVTFRCDPISEHNRLYWYRQTLGQGPEFLTYFQNEAQLEKSRLLSDRFSAERPKGSFSTLEIQRTEQGDSAMYLCASSLASGRKNEQFFGPGTRLTVL.

The chain is built from TRBV7-2 and TRBJ2-7; maybe TRBD1 (5 bases). The CDR3 spans 17 residues. Germline V CDR1 and CDR2: SGHTA, FQGNSA. V lost 1 base, J lost 7 bases, and 23 bases lay in between. In nucleotides, the CDR3 is TGTGCCAGCAGCTTAGTTAGACAAGGGGCGGCGTATGGGGAGCAGTACTTC. Its translation is CASSLVRQGAAYGEQYF.

The chain combines TRBV21-1 with TRBJ2-3; the table gives TRBD2 as D, unverified against the DNA. TRBV21-1 is described as a pseudogene. CDR3 length: 16 residues. The CDR3 DNA follows: TGTGCCAGCAGCACCAAGGAGCAACCTAGCACAGATACGCAGTATTTT. Translated, it gives CASSTKEQPSTDTQYF.

The chain is built from TRBV27 and TRBJ2-7, with D uncertain. The germline V gene encodes CDR1 MNHEY and CDR2 SMNVEV (reference sequence). Trimming removed 6 bases at V and 1 base at J, with 13 bases between. The CDR3 loop spans 14 amino acids. In nucleotides, the CDR3 is TGTGCCAGCAGCCCCGGGTCCGTTTCCTACGAGCAGTACTTC. Translating gives CASSPGSVSYEQYF.

This clone was recorded many times. The chain recombines TRBV7-9 with TRBJ2-1, with unresolved D. There are 13 residues in the CDR3. Germline-derived CDR1 and CDR2 are SEHNR and FQNEAQ (reference sequence). V was clipped by 6 bases and J by 4 bases, with 10 bases between them. As DNA, the CDR3 is TGTGCCAGCAGGACTGACTTGTACAATGAGCAGTTCTTC. Translating it yields CASRTDLYNEQFF.

This chain connects TRBV3-1 (or the pseudogene TRBV3-2) to TRBJ2-5; 11 bases map to TRBD1. This CDR3 is 14 amino acids long. J lost 5 bases, V lost 5 bases, and 4 bases had no gene match. Per the germline V gene, CDR1 is LGHDT and CDR2 is YNNKEL (reference sequence). The CDR3 reads CASSTGTGGETQYF. As DNA, the CDR3 is TGTGCCAGCAGCACCGGGACAGGGGGTGAGACCCAGTACTTC.

The V and J genes are TRBV11-1 and TRBJ2-7; TRBD2 aligns across 13 bases. In germline, CDR1 is SGHAT, CDR2 FQDESV (reference sequence). V lost 5 bases and J lost 3; bases outside the gene matches: 7. The CDR3 has 16 residues. In nucleotides, the CDR3 is TGTGCCAGCAGCGCAAAACTAGCGGGGGGGAGCTACGAGCAGTACTTC. Its protein product is CASSAKLAGGSYEQYF.

The chain is built from TRBV19 and TRBJ2-7; 10 nucleotides align to TRBD1. CDR1 and CDR2 from the germline V gene are LNHDA and SQIVND (reference sequence). This CDR3 has 16 residues. J gave up 3 bases and V 5 bases, and 10 bases lay outside the gene matches. CDR3 protein: CASSVTGTGVSYEQYF. The DNA of the CDR3 is TGTGCCAGTAGTGTGACCGGGACAGGGGTGAGCTACGAGCAGTACTTC.

This sequence joins TRBV10-3 and TRBJ1-6; TRBD1 matches 12 bases. V dropped 3 bases and J dropped 4; count of bases not matched to a gene: 16. The germline V gene has CDR1 ENHRY and CDR2 SYGVKD. The CDR3 consists of 21 residues. The CDR3 nucleotides read TGTGCCATCAGTGATCGGGCCGGGACAGGGGGCCCGAAACAATATAATTCACCCCTCCACTTT. Translating it yields CAISDRAGTGGPKQYNSPLHF.

This clone was detected once. This CDR3 reads CASSSMTQASSSGANVLTF. CDR3 DNA: TGTGCCAGCAGCTCAATGACACAGGCATCGAGCTCTGGGGCCAACGTCCTGACTTTC. This chain joins TRBV5-4 and TRBJ2-6; a weak D match, TRBD1 (5 bases). V dropped 3 bases and J dropped 0 bases, with 19 bases sitting between them. Germline V CDR1 and CDR2: SGHNT, YYREEE (reference sequence). The CDR3 is made up of 19 amino acids.

For the CDR3, the DNA is TGTGCCAGCAGCCTGGGGACTAGCGGGGAGTACAATGAGCAGTTCTTC. This gives the protein CASSLGTSGEYNEQFF. The chain is built from TRBV5-8 and TRBJ2-1; TRBD2 matches at 13 bases. The CDR3 covers 16 residues. Per germline, CDR1 SGHTS and CDR2 YDEGEE. V gave up 4 bases and J gave up 4 bases; unmatched junction bases: 5.

This rearrangement joins TRBV15 to TRBJ1-4, with 7 positions matching TRBD1. Germline CDR1 LNHNV, CDR2 YYDKDF (reference sequence). CDR3 length: 15 residues. The trim removed 3 bases at V and 4 bases at J, leaving 5 bases unmatched. The CDR3 nucleotides read TGTGCCACCAGCAGGTCGACAGGGATTAATGAAAAACTGTTTTTT. This encodes CATSRSTGINEKLFF.

V gene TRBV5-1 combines with J gene TRBJ2-5; 9 nucleotides agree with TRBD2. Unmatched junction bases numbered 8, after V lost 7 bases and J lost 1 base. Germline V gene data show CDR1 as SGHRS and CDR2 as YFSETQ. The CDR3 totals 15 residues. The chain's CDR3 is CASLRASGVQETQYF. The CDR3 bases are TGCGCCAGCTTGAGGGCTAGCGGGGTCCAAGAGACCCAGTACTTC.

The rearrangement links TRBV5-1 to TRBJ2-5; D might be TRBD2 (6 bases). Germline CDR1 reads SGHRS; CDR2 reads YFSETQ. The CDR3 spans 16 residues. The germline V and J ends were trimmed by 1 base and 3 bases, with 16 bases remaining between them. The CDR3 nucleotides are TGCGCCAGCAGCTTGACGGGGACTGGAGCAAAAGAGACCCAGTACTTC. Protein: CASSLTGTGAKETQYF. Full variable domain (outside the CDR3, taken from reference TRBV5-1 and TRBJ2-5): KAGVTQTPRYLIKTRGQQVTLSCSPISGHRSVSWYQQTPGQGLQFLFEYFSETQRNKGNFPGRFSGRQFSNSRSEMNVSTLELGDSALYLCASSLTGTGAKETQYFGPGTRLLVL.

Worth noting for this clone: At one boundary the junction diverges from the germline segment, which might be a read error. The rearrangement uses TRBV3-1 (or the pseudogene TRBV3-2) and TRBJ2-1, with TRBD2 as a possible D gene (6 bases). This CDR3 is built from 12 residues. Germline V gene lookup returns CDR1 LGHDT and CDR2 YNNKEL (reference sequence). The CDR3 region is CASSQAGGPGLF. For the CDR3, the DNA is TGTGCCAGCAGCCAAGCAGGAGGGCCAGGGCTCTTC.

The count of this clone is one. The chain employs TRBV3-1 (or the pseudogene TRBV3-2) and TRBJ2-7, with 7 bases identical to TRBD1. CDR1 LGHDT and CDR2 YNNKEL come from the germline V gene (reference sequence). The CDR3 has 14 amino acids. Unmatched junction bases numbered 7, after V lost 3 bases and J lost 5 bases. The CDR3 spells CASSQGTARNEQYF. The CDR3 region has the DNA TGTGCCAGCAGCCAGGGGACAGCCAGGAACGAGCAGTACTTC.

This clone was found once. V is TRBV12-3 or TRBV12-4 and J is TRBJ2-1; 8 bases align to TRBD2. V trimming: 2 bases; J trimming: 13 bases; junction bases outside the gene matches: 7. The CDR3 spans 13 residues. DNA for the CDR3: TGTGCCAGCAGTTTACACGGACTAGCCCAACAGTTCTTC. It specifies CASSLHGLAQQFF.

The rearrangement uses TRBV19 and TRBJ1-2; D gene unclear. Trimming pared 0 bases from V and 6 bases from J, leaving 14 bases between. The germline CDR1 and CDR2 sequences are LNHDA and SQIVND (reference sequence). This CDR3 region has 15 residues. The CDR3 region has the DNA TGTGCCAGTAGTATAGATCGGACTACCCTTAATGGCTACACCTTC. Translating it yields CASSIDRTTLNGYTF.

V usage is TRBV18 and J usage is TRBJ1-1; 7 nucleotides match TRBD1. Germline CDR1 is KGHSH and CDR2 is LQKENI. V was clipped by 9 bases and J by 5 bases; unmatched bases: 12. This CDR3 contains 14 residues. CDR3 sequence (DNA): TGTGCCAGTAATACAGGGGTGCATGGTACTGAAGCTTTCTTT. Translating it yields CASNTGVHGTEAFF.

The chain is built from TRBV25-1 and TRBJ2-1; 7 bases map to TRBD2. The CDR3 sequence is 15 residues long. The germline V gene encodes CDR1 MGHDK and CDR2 SYGVNS. Trimming took 3 bases from V and 0 from J; bases not matched to a gene: 2. The CDR3 loop is CASSDWTSSYNEQFF. The CDR3 bases are TGTGCCAGCAGTGATTGGACTAGCTCCTACAATGAGCAGTTCTTC.

The rearrangement joins TRBV21-1 to TRBJ1-5. TRBV21-1 is designated a pseudogene. This CDR3 comprises 17 residues. Written as DNA, the CDR3 is TGTGCCAGCAGCTATGGACGGTGCGGGTATAGCAATCAGCCCCAGCATTTT. Protein product: CASSYGRCGYSNQPQHF.

This clone was detected once. The chain combines TRBV6-5 with TRBJ1-6; TRBD1 agrees at 10 bases. Germline lookup yields CDR1 MNHEY and CDR2 SVGAGI. The CDR3 runs 16 residues. The ends lost 6 bases at V and 13 bases at J; junction bases unmatched: 15. CDR3 loop: CASSYGTGANLGPLHF. CDR3 bases: TGTGCCAGCAGCTACGGGACAGGGGCGAACCTAGGGCCCCTCCACTTT.

This chain links TRBV2 with TRBJ2-3; D ambiguous. V lost 11 bases and J lost 0, with 9 bases in between. The germline V gene encodes CDR1 SNHLY and CDR2 FYNNEI. The CDR3 is 12 amino acids. CDR3: CASPGSTDTQYF. The DNA of the CDR3 is TGTGCCTCTCCGGGTAGCACAGATACGCAGTATTTT.

The chain joins TRBV5-4 to TRBJ2-7; 11 bases are a match to TRBD1. CDR3 length: 15 amino acids. Germline V gives CDR1 SGHNT, CDR2 YYREEE (reference sequence). The V segment lost 4 bases and the J segment 2 bases; nucleotides outside the gene matches: 5. The CDR3 region is CASSPPGQGAYEQYF. The CDR3 coding sequence is TGTGCCAGCAGCCCGCCGGGACAGGGGGCCTACGAGCAGTACTTC. Drawing the rest from reference TRBV5-4 and TRBJ2-7, the complete variable domain is ETGVTQSPTHLIKTRGQQVTLRCSSQSGHNTVSWYQQALGQGPQFIFQYYREEENGRGNFPPRFSGLQFPNYSSELNVNALELDDSALYLCASSPPGQGAYEQYFGPGTRLTVT.

The chain is built from TRBV5-1 and TRBJ2-3; D ambiguous. Trimming took 4 bases from V and 0 from J, leaving 6 bases between them. The V gene's germline CDR1 is SGHRS and CDR2 YFSETQ. The CDR3 sequence is 13 residues long. For the CDR3, the DNA is TGCGCCAGCAGCGAGGCTAGCACAGATACGCAGTATTTT. Its protein is CASSEASTDTQYF.

This rearrangement joins TRBV6-5 to TRBJ2-5, with 11 positions matching TRBD2. Unmatched junction bases numbered 7, after V lost 6 bases and J lost 4 bases. Germline CDR1 reads MNHEY; CDR2 reads SVGAGI. This CDR3 has 15 amino acids. In nucleotides, the CDR3 is TGTGCCAGCAGATCACTAGCGGGGGAGGGAGAGACCCAGTACTTC. This sequence encodes CASRSLAGEGETQYF.

The J gene is TRBJ2-7, the V gene TRBV28; TRBD2 is a possible D gene (6 bases). V was clipped by 11 bases and J by 4 bases, with 18 bases between them. This CDR3 contains 13 residues. Germline V gives CDR1 MDHEN, CDR2 SYDVKM. CDR3 sequence (DNA): TGTGCCGTCACGGGAGTAAGCGGGTACGAGCAGTACTTC. Its translation: CAVTGVSGYEQYF. The whole variable domain, remainder taken from reference TRBV28 and TRBJ2-7, is DVKVTQSSRYLVKRTGEKVFLECVQDMDHENMFWYRQDPGLGLRLIYFSYDVKMKEKGDIPEGYSVSREKKERFSLILESASTNQTSMYLCAVTGVSGYEQYFGPGTRLTVT.